The 7 T cell receptor beta chains below all came from one sample that was sequenced in a study of blood T cell repertoires in COVID-19. The repertoire was sequenced with immunoSEQ multiplex PCR; TCRdb's copy has only in-frame clones and lacks some. The sample has fewer than 85,000 clones, approximately 79% seen once. The sample comprised peripheral blood. The receptors come from a human donor with acute or convalescent COVID-19. The donor label of this sample is uncertain.

The chain employs TRBV6-5 and TRBJ2-7; 15 nucleotides agree with TRBD2. After removal of 7 bases from V and 8 bases from J, the junction contained 9 bases not matched to a gene. The CDR3 loop spans 15 amino acids. In germline, CDR1 is MNHEY, CDR2 SVGAGI. The CDR3: CASTPPGLAGGKQYF. The CDR3 region has the DNA TGTGCCAGCACCCCTCCGGGACTAGCGGGAGGAAAGCAGTACTTC.

V gene TRBV28 combines with J gene TRBJ1-2, with a weak D call TRBD1 (5 bases). Deletions cut 7 bases from V and 0 bases from J, with 12 bases between. Germline V CDR1 and CDR2: MDHEN, SYDVKM. The CDR3 has 14 amino acids. The CDR3 bases are TGTGCCAGCAACCAAGGCAGGGCTAACTATGGCTACACCTTC. Its translation is CASNQGRANYGYTF.

The table lists this clone with a count of one. This sequence joins TRBV7-2 and TRBJ2-7, with D perhaps TRBD1 (7 bases). Trimming pared 5 bases from V and 5 bases from J, leaving 16 bases between. The germline gives CDR1 SGHTA, CDR2 FQGNSA. The CDR3 spans 14 residues. CDR3 nucleotides: TGTGCCAGCAGCGCTCAGGGGGGTAAGGACGAGCAGTACTTC. Protein product: CASSAQGGKDEQYF.

This rearrangement joins TRBV5-4 to TRBJ2-2, with D possibly TRBD1 on 5 matching bases. This CDR3 has 15 residues. Germline values: CDR1 SGHNT, CDR2 YYREEE (reference sequence). With 5 bases removed from V and 2 bases from J, the gap between germline ends came to 13 bases. The CDR3 loop is CASRPLGVNTGELFF. In nucleotides, the CDR3 is TGTGCCAGCAGACCTTTAGGGGTAAACACCGGGGAGCTGTTTTTT.

This clone was observed a few times. The rearrangement uses TRBV14 and TRBJ2-3; TRBD1 aligns across 7 bases. Trimming at V came to 4 bases and at J to 6 bases, leaving 10 bases not matched to a gene. The V gene's germline CDR1 is SGHDN and CDR2 FVKESK. The CDR3 extends over 15 amino acids. CDR3 amino acids: CASSPSAGGWDTQYF. DNA for the CDR3: TGTGCCAGCAGCCCTTCGGCAGGGGGTTGGGATACGCAGTATTTT.

The chain joins TRBV7-3 to TRBJ2-5, with 7 nucleotides matching TRBD2. V shed 6 bases, J shed 4 bases, and the junction held 11 bases outside the gene matches. CDR1 SGHTA and CDR2 FQGTGA come from the germline V gene. This CDR3 has 15 residues. CDR3 sequence: CASSSSGTGGETQYF. DNA of the CDR3: TGTGCCAGCAGTTCAAGCGGGACTGGGGGAGAGACCCAGTACTTC.

CDR3 sequence reads: CASSIQGKRNTIYF. The CDR3 DNA sequence: TGTGCCAGTAGTATTCAGGGGAAACGAAACACCATATATTTT. V is TRBV19 and J is TRBJ1-3, with D maybe TRBD1 (6 bases). V lost 3 bases, J lost 5 bases, and 11 bases lay in between. Germline CDR1 reads LNHDA; CDR2 reads SQIVND (reference sequence). This CDR3 comprises 14 residues.